The present T cell receptor beta chain was sequenced within a study of blood T cell repertoires in COVID-19. Study information: T cells, B-cell-depleted T cells, or PBMCs supplied cDNA or gDNA.

Generated by immunoSEQ multiplex PCR, the TCRdb table keeps only in-frame clones and is missing some. Of a few hundred thousand clones listed, 65% to 90% are singletons. The V and J ends lost 0 bases and 2 bases respectively, with 10 bases between them. Per the germline V gene, CDR1 is LGHDT and CDR2 is YNNKEL (reference sequence). CDR3 length: 15 residues. This study enrolled people aged about 18 to 100 from approximately 24 US geographic areas. Which cohort a participant joined came from the clinical history participants gave. The sample taken for sequencing was PBMCs or T cells enriched from blood (not recorded which). The receptor was derived from a woman in her thirties or forties with acute COVID-19. This rearrangement joins TRBV3-1 (or the pseudogene TRBV3-2) to TRBJ1-1, with a weak D call TRBD1 (5 bases). The CDR3 nucleotides read TGTGCCAGCAGCCAAGAAGGGGCCCTAAACACTGAAGCTTTCTTT. Translation gives CASSQEGALNTEAFF.